Shown below are 30 T cell receptor beta chains from a single sample sequenced in a study of early T cells in non-severe SARS-CoV-2 infection. MiXCR, applied by TCRdb to the 5' RACE reads, yields one record per CDR3 protein. This table has fewer than 40,000 distinct CDR3 sequences, roughly 6.6% appearing once. The sequencing input was whole blood. These receptors were obtained from an adult who was a healthcare worker with PCR-confirmed SARS-CoV-2 infection or an uninfected control (not recorded which).

This clonotype was seen ten or more times. The chain links TRBV7-2 to TRBJ2-7; the D gene is possibly TRBD1 (6 bases). Trimming stripped 0 bases from V and 2 bases from J, with 11 bases between. In germline, CDR1 is SGHTA, CDR2 FQGNSA. The CDR3 runs 15 residues. CDR3 nucleotide sequence: TGTGCCAGCAGCTTAGCGGGGGCCGCCGCCTACGAGCAGTACTTC. Residues: CASSLAGAAAYEQYF. Variable domain in full (rest from reference TRBV7-2 and TRBJ2-7): GAGVSQSPSNKVTEKGKDVELRCDPISGHTALYWYRQSLGQGLEFLIYFQGNSAPDKSGLPSDRFSAERTGGSVSTLTIQRTQQEDSAVYLCASSLAGAAAYEQYFGPGTRLTVT.

The table lists this clonotype with many counts. The chain uses TRBV7-2 and TRBJ2-3, with unresolved D. Germline CDR1 and CDR2: SGHTA and FQGNSA. Trimming shortened V by 6 bases and J by 2 bases, and 15 bases separated the two germline ends. CDR3 size: 15 residues. CDR3 in amino acids: CASRLGELYTDTQYF. CDR3 DNA: TGTGCCAGCAGGTTGGGCGAACTCTACACAGATACGCAGTATTTT.

This clonotype was counted ten times or more. The chain employs TRBV10-3 and TRBJ2-3, with 10 bases fitting TRBD2. Trimming took 4 bases from V and 1 from J; bases not matched to a gene: 5. The length of the CDR3 is 16 residues. Germline V gene data show CDR1 as ENHRY and CDR2 as SYGVKD. The CDR3 sequence is CAISARLAGGTDTQYF. CDR3 DNA sequence: TGTGCCATCAGTGCCCGCCTAGCGGGAGGCACAGATACGCAGTATTTT.

This clonotype has ten or more counts. J is TRBJ1-2 and V is TRBV27; D is possibly TRBD1 (5 bases). The CDR3 consists of 14 residues. The germline gives CDR1 MNHEY, CDR2 SMNVEV (reference sequence). V lost 4 bases to trimming and J lost 0 bases, with 9 bases between them. For the CDR3, the DNA is TGTGCCAGCAGTTGGGGGTTAGCTAACTATGGCTACACCTTC. It yields the protein CASSWGLANYGYTF.

This clonotype was observed many times. The chain is built from TRBV18 and TRBJ2-7; D may be TRBD1 or TRBD2 (5 bases each). CDR3 length equals 14 residues. The germline V gene has CDR1 KGHSH and CDR2 LQKENI. V lost 3 bases to trimming and J lost 2 bases, with 11 bases between them. The CDR3 DNA sequence: TGTGCCAGCTCACCCGGGACCGCTACCTACGAGCAGTACTTC. Translated, it gives CASSPGTATYEQYF.

V is TRBV6-5 and J is TRBJ2-1, with D tentatively TRBD2 (5 bases). The V gene's germline CDR1 is MNHEY and CDR2 SVGAGI. V dropped 6 bases and J dropped 0 bases, with 18 bases sitting between them. The CDR3 is 17 amino acids. The CDR3: CASSLTPPTSSYNEQFF. The CDR3 nucleotides are TGTGCCAGCAGCCTGACTCCCCCAACTAGCTCCTACAATGAGCAGTTCTTC.

This clonotype has a handful of counts. The genes are TRBV12-5 and TRBJ2-2, with D perhaps matching TRBD1 (6 bases). The V gene lost 0 bases and the J gene lost 3 bases, with 17 bases spanning the gap. The CDR3 totals 18 residues. CDR1 is LGHNT, CDR2 FRNRAP, per germline. The CDR3 spells CASGLVPLGAADTGELFF. The CDR3 DNA reads TGTGCTAGTGGTTTGGTACCGTTGGGGGCCGCGGACACCGGGGAGCTGTTTTTT.

This clonotype was detected ten times or more. The V gene is TRBV28, the J gene TRBJ1-2; 11 bases align to TRBD1. Germline V gives CDR1 MDHEN, CDR2 SYDVKM. The CDR3 extends over 15 amino acids. V dropped 3 bases and J dropped 6; count of bases not matched to a gene: 6. CDR3 region: CASSFWTGGFDGYTF. The CDR3 coding sequence is TGTGCCAGCAGTTTCTGGACAGGGGGCTTTGATGGCTACACCTTC.

This clonotype was counted at least ten times. The chain employs TRBV6-1 and TRBJ2-1, with TRBD2 matching over 10 bases. The J segment lost 7 bases and the V segment lost 1 base, leaving 7 bases of the junction unmatched. Germline V gene sequence: CDR1 MNHNS, CDR2 SASEGT. This CDR3 contains 16 residues. The CDR3 loop is CASSEVLAGEYNEQFF. CDR3 DNA: TGTGCCAGCAGTGAAGTCCTAGCGGGAGAATATAATGAGCAGTTCTTC.

This clonotype was detected many times. The CDR3 loop is CASSQRTDWSYEQYF. CDR3 coding DNA: TGCGCCAGCAGTCAGCGGACGGATTGGTCCTACGAGCAGTACTTC. The V gene is TRBV23-1, the J gene TRBJ2-7; unclear D gene. TRBV23-1 is sorted into the ORF group, with uncertain function. The length of the CDR3 is 15 residues. Trimming removed 3 bases from V and 1 base from J, with 13 bases in between.

This clonotype was seen ten or more times. J is TRBJ2-1 and V is TRBV11-2, with 9 nucleotides matching TRBD2. Germline-derived CDR1 and CDR2 are SGHAT and FQNNGV. The V and J ends lost 2 bases and 2 bases, in that order; junction bases with no gene match: 10. The length of the CDR3 is 18 residues. Here the CDR3 DNA reads TGTGCCAGCAGCTTACGGGGCGGGAGGGCGTCCGCCTACAATGAGCAGTTCTTC. Its protein is CASSLRGGRASAYNEQFF.

The sample holds many counts of this clonotype. The chain uses TRBV18 and TRBJ1-1, with D uncertain. Germline V gives CDR1 KGHSH, CDR2 LQKENI. The CDR3 totals 12 residues. V was shortened by 6 bases and J by 5 bases, with 10 bases between the two germline ends. The CDR3 region is CASSSPGTEAFF. In DNA form, the CDR3 reads TGTGCCAGCTCCTCACCCGGGACTGAAGCTTTCTTT.

This clonotype was counted at least ten times. The J gene is TRBJ1-5, the V gene TRBV12-3 or TRBV12-4; no definite D call. This CDR3 region has 13 residues. V gave up 7 bases and J gave up 3 bases, with 10 bases separating them. The CDR3 loop is CASTPALNQPQHF. The DNA for the CDR3 is TGTGCCAGCACCCCAGCCCTCAATCAGCCCCAGCATTTT.

This clonotype came up many times. V is TRBV7-9 and J is TRBJ1-2; weak D call: TRBD1 (5 bases). The CDR3 runs to 15 residues. Trimming took off 5 bases at V and 4 bases at J, with 17 bases between the two ends. From germline, CDR1 is SEHNR and CDR2 FQNEAQ (reference sequence). The CDR3 loop is CASSPAGTGIYGYTF. The CDR3 DNA sequence: TGTGCCAGCAGCCCCGCCGGGACGGGGATCTATGGCTACACCTTC.

This clonotype occurred many times. This chain links TRBV10-1 with TRBJ2-3; the D call may be TRBD1 or TRBD2 (5 bases each). V lost 2 bases, J lost 5 bases, and 14 bases lay in between. The germline V gene has CDR1 WNHNN and CDR2 SYGVQD (reference sequence). The CDR3 extends over 15 amino acids. CDR3 nucleotide sequence: TGCGCCAGCAGTGAGCCGAAAAGGGGAGAAGATACGCAGTATTTT. Encoded protein: CASSEPKRGEDTQYF.

The chain combines TRBV6-1 with TRBJ2-2; possibly TRBD1 for D (5 bases). Trimming stripped 0 bases from V and 9 bases from J, with 23 bases between. Per the germline V gene, CDR1 is MNHNS and CDR2 is SASEGT. The CDR3 runs 18 residues. CDR3 loop: CASSEAHLAGWTPWELFF. The CDR3 DNA reads TGTGCCAGCAGTGAAGCTCATCTTGCAGGGTGGACACCCTGGGAGCTGTTTTTT.

This clonotype was counted ten times or more. This sequence joins TRBV5-5 and TRBJ2-1; D is undetermined. Germline CDR1 and CDR2: SGHKS and YYEKEE (reference sequence). V was trimmed by 2 bases and J by 5 bases, leaving 5 bases between them. The CDR3 sequence is 12 residues long. CDR3 in amino acids: CASSFPDNEQFF. As DNA, the CDR3 is TGTGCCAGCAGCTTCCCCGACAATGAGCAGTTCTTC.

A few counts support this clonotype. The V call is TRBV7-9, the J call TRBJ2-7; 7 bases line up with TRBD1. This CDR3 spans 14 amino acids. The germline gives CDR1 SEHNR, CDR2 FQNEAQ (reference sequence). J was trimmed by 7 bases and V by 5 bases; bases with no gene match: 11. CDR3 coding DNA: TGTGCCAGCAGCCCCGGACAGGTTGTAAAAGAGCAGTACTTC. Its protein is CASSPGQVVKEQYF.

The chain joins TRBV29-1 to TRBJ2-7, with 11 bases that match TRBD2. Germline CDR1 reads SQVTM; CDR2 reads ANQGSEA. The trim removed 5 bases at V and 6 bases at J, leaving 6 bases unmatched. CDR3 size: 13 residues. The CDR3, as DNA: TGCAGCGTTTGTAGCGGGAGGGGTAGCGAGCAGTACTTC. The encoded protein is CSVCSGRGSEQYF.

This clonotype was recorded at least ten times. The chain has TRBV6-4 and TRBJ2-1; TRBD2 matches 9 bases. Germline assignment: CDR1 MRHNA and CDR2 SNTAGT. The CDR3 is made up of 15 amino acids. V trimming: 0 bases; J trimming: 4 bases; junction bases outside the gene matches: 1. The CDR3 protein is CASSDSSGSYNEQFF. DNA for the CDR3: TGTGCCAGCAGTGACTCTAGCGGGAGTTACAATGAGCAGTTCTTC.

The sample holds many counts of this clonotype. The junction departs from germline at one end; a sequencing error may be responsible. This chain connects TRBV6-5 to TRBJ1-1, with a possible D match to TRBD1 (5 bases). This CDR3 is 16 amino acids long. Germline V lookup: CDR1 MNHEY, CDR2 SVGAGI. The CDR3 nucleotides read TGTGCCAGCAGTTCACGTACGTTTTGGGGGAACACTGAAGTTTTCTTT. This sequence encodes CASSSRTFWGNTEVFF.

This clonotype appeared many times. V and J are TRBV7-3 and TRBJ2-2; D gene uncertain. The CDR3 contains 12 residues. V lost 7 bases and J lost 2, with 5 bases in between. Germline lookup yields CDR1 SGHTA and CDR2 FQGTGA. In DNA form, the CDR3 reads TGTGCCAGCAAGGGAAACACCGGGGAGCTGTTTTTT. Translating gives CASKGNTGELFF.

This clonotype has at least ten counts. This sequence joins TRBV12-3 or TRBV12-4 and TRBJ1-1; 7 positions agree with TRBD1. This CDR3 region has 14 residues. V gave up 6 bases and J gave up 4 bases; unmatched junction bases: 8. The CDR3 DNA reads as TGTGCCAGCAGCGCCGGGACAGAGTCCACTGAAGCTTTCTTT. This sequence encodes CASSAGTESTEAFF.

This clonotype has ten or more counts. The gene calls are TRBV20-1 and TRBJ1-2; D unresolved. V was trimmed by 0 bases and J by 3 bases, leaving 11 bases between them. Germline V gene lookup returns CDR1 DFQATT and CDR2 SNEGSKA (reference sequence). This CDR3 is 14 amino acids long. The chain's CDR3 is CSARDNTRHYGYTF. In DNA, the CDR3 is TGCAGTGCTAGAGATAACACCAGGCACTATGGCTACACCTTC.

The table lists this clonotype with many counts. This rearrangement joins TRBV18 to TRBJ2-7; TRBD2 might be the D (5 bases). CDR3 length: 14 residues. Trimming removed 4 bases from V and 0 bases from J, with 10 bases in between. Germline loops: CDR1 KGHSH, CDR2 LQKENI. CDR3 loop: CASSRASTSYEQYF. CDR3 DNA sequence: TGTGCCAGCTCACGGGCTAGCACCTCCTACGAGCAGTACTTC.

This clonotype has just a few counts. V and J are TRBV18 and TRBJ2-1; TRBD2 matches 9 bases. The CDR3 runs to 15 residues. Germline V lookup: CDR1 KGHSH, CDR2 LQKENI. J was trimmed by 5 bases and V by 0 bases; bases with no gene match: 2. The CDR3, as DNA: TGTGCCAGCTCACCACCCGGGACTAGCAACAATGAGCAGTTCTTC. This sequence encodes CASSPPGTSNNEQFF.

The sample holds many counts of this clonotype. The chain couples TRBV7-2 to TRBJ2-5, with 12 bases identical to TRBD2. The CDR3 is 15 amino acids. V dropped 5 bases and J dropped 8; count of bases not matched to a gene: 9. Germline V gene lookup returns CDR1 SGHTA and CDR2 FQGNSA. The CDR3 region has the DNA TGTGCCAGCAGCCGCATGACTAGCGGGAGAAAAACCCAGTACTTC. It encodes CASSRMTSGRKTQYF.

This clonotype was seen ten or more times. The chain is built from TRBV20-1 and TRBJ2-6, with 8 bases aligning to TRBD1. Germline CDR1 is DFQATT and CDR2 is SNEGSKA (reference sequence). This CDR3 region has 17 residues. V trimming: 2 bases; J trimming: 1 base; junction bases outside the gene matches: 7. The CDR3 sequence: CSARQGAIRSGANVLTF. The CDR3 DNA sequence: TGCAGTGCTAGACAGGGGGCTATTAGGTCTGGGGCCAACGTCCTGACTTTC.

This clonotype came up many times. V is TRBV27 and J is TRBJ2-3; D ambiguous. V shed 6 bases and J shed 0 bases, with 7 bases lying between them. CDR1 and CDR2 from the germline V gene are MNHEY and SMNVEV (reference sequence). The CDR3 totals 13 residues. As DNA, the CDR3 is TGTGCCAGCAGCTTTTACAGCACAGATACGCAGTATTTT. It is translated as CASSFYSTDTQYF.

This clonotype was counted only a few times. The chain links TRBV28 to TRBJ1-5; possible D gene TRBD1, 5 bases. CDR3 length: 15 residues. The germline V gene encodes CDR1 MDHEN and CDR2 SYDVKM. The germline V and J ends were trimmed by 4 bases and 0 bases, with 10 bases remaining between them. The DNA of the CDR3 is TGTGCCAGCAGTTGGGGGTCCTATAGCAATCAGCCCCAGCATTTT. It yields the protein CASSWGSYSNQPQHF.